This T cell receptor beta chain was documented in a study of T cells after yellow fever vaccination. Whole-study findings and limits: Secondary responses were weaker yet peaked faster, day 5 versus 15. The booster response re-showed most primary clones: approximately 97% CD4, 88% CD8.

The CDR3 runs 15 residues. Trimming took 5 bases from V and 1 from J; bases not matched to a gene: 4. Per the germline V gene, CDR1 is MNHEY and CDR2 is SVGEGT. TCRdb passed the 5' RACE reads through MiXCR, listing each CDR3 protein once. The sample shows hundreds of thousands of distinct CDR3 sequences, 3.6% of them seen only once. This clonotype was found many times. The antigen remains undetermined. This specimen consisted of PBMCs, obtained on the day of the yellow fever booster vaccination. J is TRBJ2-7 and V is TRBV6-2 or TRBV6-3, with 11 bases aligning to TRBD2. This TCR derives from a man aged 18 to 35 who received the YFV17D yellow fever vaccine. The CDR3 nucleotides are TGTGCCAGCAGTCTAGCGGGGGGACTGTCCTACGAGCAGTACTTC. Its translation: CASSLAGGLSYEQYF.